This is a list of T cell receptor beta chains from one sample in a study of T-cell memory formation after mild COVID-19. MiXCR, run by TCRdb on the 5' RACE reads, gives a single entry per CDR3 protein. The table includes about 470,000 distinct CDR3 sequences, roughly 23% detected once. Sequences were obtained from PBMCs or a T cell subset sorted from them (not recorded which). The source of these receptors is an adult woman who had mild COVID-19 (a few samples of this study predate the infection). Cell type and time point are not known. Each CDR3 is given with its conserved first and last residue. The D gene is left open where the match is weak. Clone size is given for some rows only: seen once, a few or many times, or a class if the clone is expanded.

d_call j_call clone_size v_call cdr3_nt cdr3_aa
NA TRBJ2-1 once TRBV29-1 TGCAGCGTTGAAGAGGACTTGCCCTACAATGAGCAGTTCTTC CSVEEDLPYNEQFF
NA TRBJ1-1 NA TRBV12-3/TRBV12-4 TGTGCCAGCAGTTTTATGGGTTTACATGAAGCTTTCTTT CASSFMGLHEAFF
TRBD1 TRBJ2-7 NA TRBV12-3/TRBV12-4 TGTGCCAGCAGACGAAGTGCCTCGGACAGGGGAATTGGGCAGTACTTC CASRRSASDRGIGQYF
NA TRBJ2-5 NA TRBV18 TGTGCCAGCTCACCGTCCGTTCAAGAGACCCAGTACTTC CASSPSVQETQYF
NA TRBJ2-5 NA TRBV4-2 TGTGCCAGCAGCCAAGGGGGGCCGGGGGAGACCCAGTACTTC CASSQGGPGETQYF
TRBD1 TRBJ1-5 many TRBV5-1 TGCGCCAGCAGCTCAGGGGGAAGCAATCAGCCCCAGCATTTT CASSSGGSNQPQHF
TRBD2 TRBJ2-2 few TRBV7-6 TGTGCCAGCAGCTTTCGCGGGGGGGCCGACACCGGGGAGCTGTTTTTT CASSFRGGADTGELFF
TRBD1 TRBJ1-5 once TRBV6-1 TGTGCCAGCAGGGAACAGGGGGGAGACAATCAGCCCCAGCATTTT CASREQGGDNQPQHF
TRBD2 TRBJ2-1 NA TRBV7-8 TGTGCCAGCAACTCGGTCACTAGCGGGGGGTGGGGTGAGCAGTTCTTC CASNSVTSGGWGEQFF
NA TRBJ2-1 NA TRBV5-1 TGCGCCAGCACCAAGCGGGAGACAGGGGCGAACAATGAGCAGTTCTTC CASTKRETGANNEQFF
NA TRBJ1-6 NA TRBV11-2 TGTGCCAGCAGCTTAGAGGACACGAATAATTCACCCCTCCACTTT CASSLEDTNNSPLHF
NA TRBJ2-1 NA TRBV20-1 TGCAGTGCTAGAGATGGCAGGAACCCCTACAATGAGCAGTTCTTC CSARDGRNPYNEQFF
NA TRBJ2-3 few TRBV9 TGTGCCAGCAGCCCAGCTCTCGGAAGCGCAGATACGCAGTATTTT CASSPALGSADTQYF
NA TRBJ2-2 many TRBV7-3 TGTGCCAGCAGTTTAGGGGAGGCCGGGGAGCTGTTTTTT CASSLGEAGELFF
TRBD1 TRBJ2-7 few TRBV29-1 TGCAGCGTTGCCCTACCTAGGGGGACAGTCTCCTACGAGCAGTACTTC CSVALPRGTVSYEQYF
TRBD2 TRBJ2-7 few TRBV5-1 TGCGCCAGCAGCTTGGGCGGGAGTACAGCCTACGAGCAGTACTTC CASSLGGSTAYEQYF
NA TRBJ2-3 NA TRBV7-9 TGTGCCAGCAGCTCACCCGGGACACAAACTAGCACAGATACGCAGTATTTT CASSSPGTQTSTDTQYF
NA TRBJ2-7 NA TRBV30 TGTGCCTGGAGTGTATCGGGTGACGAGCAGTACTTC CAWSVSGDEQYF
TRBD1 TRBJ1-1 NA TRBV7-9 TGTGCCAGCAGCTTCCGGGACAGGGAGACTGAAGCTTTCTTT CASSFRDRETEAFF
TRBD2 TRBJ2-1 many TRBV27 TGTGCCAGCAGTGATACTAGCGGGAGCCTCTTTTACAATGAGCAGTTCTTC CASSDTSGSLFYNEQFF
NA TRBJ2-2 few TRBV28 TGTGCCAGCTCACGTGCCGGGGCCGGGGAGCTGTTTTTT CASSRAGAGELFF
NA TRBJ1-1 many TRBV19 TGTGCCAGTAGTATACTCCAGGGGAACACTGAAGCTTTCTTT CASSILQGNTEAFF
NA TRBJ2-5 few TRBV2 TGTGCCAGCAGTGCTTGGCCGAGGACAGTACAAGAGACCCAGTACTTC CASSAWPRTVQETQYF
NA TRBJ1-2 NA TRBV7-2 TGTGCCAGCAGCATAGACAGAGGCTACACCTTC CASSIDRGYTF
TRBD1 TRBJ1-5 few TRBV5-8 TGTGCCAGCAGCCCCAGGACAGGGATTAACAATCAGCCCCAGCATTTT CASSPRTGINNQPQHF
NA TRBJ1-5 few TRBV7-2 TGTGCCAGCAGCTTGAGGGATTCTGGCAATCAGCCCCAGCATTTT CASSLRDSGNQPQHF
NA TRBJ1-1 few TRBV5-1 TGCGCCAGCAGCGATGAAGAGAACACTGAAGCTTTCTTT CASSDEENTEAFF
TRBD2 TRBJ2-1 NA TRBV27 TGTGCCAGCAGTTTCGGGACTAGCGGGAGGTCCCCTGGAAATGAGCAGTTCTTC CASSFGTSGRSPGNEQFF